The clone carrying this T cell receptor beta chain occurred once. The data derive from a study of T cell changes during pregnancy in multiple sclerosis. The table came from immunoSEQ multiplex PCR; TCRdb's copy has only in-frame clones and leaves some out. The data show about 46,000 clones, with more than 85% seen just once and about 3.1% held by the top ten. V trimming: 6 bases; J trimming: 6 bases; junction bases outside the gene matches: 8. This CDR3 has 15 residues. Germline assignment: CDR1 LGHNT and CDR2 FRNRAP. The clonotype originates from a female donor with multiple sclerosis, enrolled in a pregnancy study. The sample here was CD8+ T cells from peripheral blood mononuclear cells, taken in the second trimester of pregnancy. This rearrangement joins TRBV12-5 to TRBJ1-6; 7 nucleotides agree with TRBD1. CDR3 DNA sequence: TGTGCTAGTGGCCCGACAGGGATCGGTAATTCACCCCTCCACTTT. Its translation is CASGPTGIGNSPLHF.